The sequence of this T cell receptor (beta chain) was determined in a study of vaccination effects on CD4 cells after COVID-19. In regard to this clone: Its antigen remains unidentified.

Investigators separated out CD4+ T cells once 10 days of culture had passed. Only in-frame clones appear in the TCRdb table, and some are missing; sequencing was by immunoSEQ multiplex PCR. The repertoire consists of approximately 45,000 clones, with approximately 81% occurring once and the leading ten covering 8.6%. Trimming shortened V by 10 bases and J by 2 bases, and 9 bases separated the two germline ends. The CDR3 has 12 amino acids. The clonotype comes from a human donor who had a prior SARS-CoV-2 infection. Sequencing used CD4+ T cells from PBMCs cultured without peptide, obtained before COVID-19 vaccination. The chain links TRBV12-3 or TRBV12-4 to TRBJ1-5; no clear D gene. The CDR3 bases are TGTGCCACTCGCGACGGCAATCAGCCCCAGCATTTT. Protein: CATRDGNQPQHF.